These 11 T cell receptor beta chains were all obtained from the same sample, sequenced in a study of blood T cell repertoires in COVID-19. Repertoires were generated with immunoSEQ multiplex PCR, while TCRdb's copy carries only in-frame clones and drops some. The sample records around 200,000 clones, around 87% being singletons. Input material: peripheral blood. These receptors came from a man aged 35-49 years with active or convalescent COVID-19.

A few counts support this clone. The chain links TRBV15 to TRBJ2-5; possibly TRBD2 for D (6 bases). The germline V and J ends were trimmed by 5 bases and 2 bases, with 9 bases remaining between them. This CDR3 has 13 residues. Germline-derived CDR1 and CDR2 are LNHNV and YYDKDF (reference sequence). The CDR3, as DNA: TGTGCCACCAGCCAGAGCGGGCAAGAGACCCAGTACTTC. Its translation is CATSQSGQETQYF.

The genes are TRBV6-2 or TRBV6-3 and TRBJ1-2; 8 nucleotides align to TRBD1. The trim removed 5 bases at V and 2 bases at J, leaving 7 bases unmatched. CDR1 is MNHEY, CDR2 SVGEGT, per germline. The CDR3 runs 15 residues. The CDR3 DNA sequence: TGTGCCAGCAGTAGCGCTTCAGGGGGCAACTATGGCTACACCTTC. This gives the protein CASSSASGGNYGYTF.

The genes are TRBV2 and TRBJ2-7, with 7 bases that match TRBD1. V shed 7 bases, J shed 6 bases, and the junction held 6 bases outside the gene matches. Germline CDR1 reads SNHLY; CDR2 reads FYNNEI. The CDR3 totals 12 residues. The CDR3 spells CASNADRAEQYF. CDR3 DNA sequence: TGTGCCAGCAACGCCGACAGGGCCGAGCAGTACTTC.

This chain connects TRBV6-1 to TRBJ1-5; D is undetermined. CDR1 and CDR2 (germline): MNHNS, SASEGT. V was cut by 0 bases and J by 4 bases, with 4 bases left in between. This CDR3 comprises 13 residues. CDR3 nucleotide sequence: TGTGCCAGCAGTGAAGCGCTAAATCAGCCCCAGCATTTT. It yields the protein CASSEALNQPQHF.

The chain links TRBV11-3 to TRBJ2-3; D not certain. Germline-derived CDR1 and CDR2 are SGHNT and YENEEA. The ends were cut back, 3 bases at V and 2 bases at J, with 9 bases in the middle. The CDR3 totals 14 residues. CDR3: CASSFSVTTDTQYF. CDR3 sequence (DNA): TGTGCCAGCAGCTTTAGTGTAACCACAGATACGCAGTATTTT. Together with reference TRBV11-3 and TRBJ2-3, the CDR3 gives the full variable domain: EAGVVQSPRYKIIEKKQPVAFWCNPISGHNTLYWYLQNLGQGPELLIRYENEEAVDDSQLPKDRFSAERLKGVDSTLKIQPAELGDSAVYLCASSFSVTTDTQYFGPGTRLTVL.

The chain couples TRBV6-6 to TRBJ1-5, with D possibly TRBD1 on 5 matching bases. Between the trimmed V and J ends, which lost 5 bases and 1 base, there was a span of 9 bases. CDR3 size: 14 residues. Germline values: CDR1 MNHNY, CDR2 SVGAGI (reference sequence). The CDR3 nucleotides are TGTGCCAGCAGTCATCGGACAAGCAATCAGCCCCAGCATTTT. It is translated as CASSHRTSNQPQHF.

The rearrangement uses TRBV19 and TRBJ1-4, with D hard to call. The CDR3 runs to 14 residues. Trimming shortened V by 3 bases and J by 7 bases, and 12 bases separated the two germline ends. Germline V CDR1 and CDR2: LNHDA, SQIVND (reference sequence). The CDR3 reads CASSIGSSGEKLFF. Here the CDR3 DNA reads TGTGCCAGTAGTATCGGTAGCTCCGGTGAAAAACTGTTTTTT.

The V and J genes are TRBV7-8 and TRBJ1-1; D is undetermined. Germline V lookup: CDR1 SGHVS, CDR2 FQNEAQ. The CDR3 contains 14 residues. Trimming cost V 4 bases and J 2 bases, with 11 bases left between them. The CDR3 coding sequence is TGTGCCAGCAGCTCGCGACGGGGAAACACTGAAGCTTTCTTT. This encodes CASSSRRGNTEAFF.

CDR3 residues: CASSFGTDISPLHF. CDR3 sequence (DNA): TGTGCCAGCAGCTTCGGAACAGATATTTCACCCCTCCACTTT. The rearrangement uses TRBV7-9 and TRBJ1-6, with D hard to call. The ends were cut back, 3 bases at V and 9 bases at J, with 12 bases in the middle. Germline lookup yields CDR1 SEHNR and CDR2 FQNEAQ (reference sequence). The CDR3 spans 14 residues.

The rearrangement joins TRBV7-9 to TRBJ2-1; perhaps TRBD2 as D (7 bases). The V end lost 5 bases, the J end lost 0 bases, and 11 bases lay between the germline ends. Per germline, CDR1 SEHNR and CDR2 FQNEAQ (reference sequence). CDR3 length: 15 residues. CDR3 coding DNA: TGTGCCAGCAGCCCCCGGGGGGCCTCCTACAATGAGCAGTTCTTC. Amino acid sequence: CASSPRGASYNEQFF.

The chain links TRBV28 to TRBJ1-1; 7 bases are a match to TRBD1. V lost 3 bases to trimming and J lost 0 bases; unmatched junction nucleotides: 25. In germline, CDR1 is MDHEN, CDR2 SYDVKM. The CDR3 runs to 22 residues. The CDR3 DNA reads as TGTGCCAGCAGTTTTAGCTGGGGGTATTCTCTGGGACAGTTAGTCATGAACACTGAAGCTTTCTTT. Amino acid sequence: CASSFSWGYSLGQLVMNTEAFF.